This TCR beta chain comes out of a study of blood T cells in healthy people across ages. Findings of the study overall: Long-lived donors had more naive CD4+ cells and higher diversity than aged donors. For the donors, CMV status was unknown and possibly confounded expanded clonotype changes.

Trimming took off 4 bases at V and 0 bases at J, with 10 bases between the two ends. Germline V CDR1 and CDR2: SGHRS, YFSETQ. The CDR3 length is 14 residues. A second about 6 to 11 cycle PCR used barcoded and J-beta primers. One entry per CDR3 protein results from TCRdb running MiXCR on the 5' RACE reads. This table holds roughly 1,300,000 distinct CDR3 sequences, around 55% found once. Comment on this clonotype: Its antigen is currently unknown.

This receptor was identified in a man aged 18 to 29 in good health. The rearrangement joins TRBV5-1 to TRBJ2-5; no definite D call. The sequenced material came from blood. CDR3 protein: CASSPVQYQETQYF. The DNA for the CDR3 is TGCGCCAGCAGCCCCGTTCAGTACCAAGAGACCCAGTACTTC. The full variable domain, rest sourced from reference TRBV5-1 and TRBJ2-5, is KAGVTQTPRYLIKTRGQQVTLSCSPISGHRSVSWYQQTPGQGLQFLFEYFSETQRNKGNFPGRFSGRQFSNSRSEMNVSTLELGDSALYLCASSPVQYQETQYFGPGTRLLVL.